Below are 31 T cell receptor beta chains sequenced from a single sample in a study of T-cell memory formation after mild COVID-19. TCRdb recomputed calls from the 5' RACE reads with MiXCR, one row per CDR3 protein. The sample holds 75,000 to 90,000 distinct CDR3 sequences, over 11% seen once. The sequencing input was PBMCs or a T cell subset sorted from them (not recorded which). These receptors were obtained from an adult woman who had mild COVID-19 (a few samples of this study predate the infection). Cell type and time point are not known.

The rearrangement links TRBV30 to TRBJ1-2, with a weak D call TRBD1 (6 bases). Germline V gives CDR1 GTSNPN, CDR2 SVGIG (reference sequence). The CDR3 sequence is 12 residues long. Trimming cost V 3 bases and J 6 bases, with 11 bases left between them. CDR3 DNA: TGTGCCTGGAGGTGGACAGTAAATGGCTACACCTTC. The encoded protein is CAWRWTVNGYTF.

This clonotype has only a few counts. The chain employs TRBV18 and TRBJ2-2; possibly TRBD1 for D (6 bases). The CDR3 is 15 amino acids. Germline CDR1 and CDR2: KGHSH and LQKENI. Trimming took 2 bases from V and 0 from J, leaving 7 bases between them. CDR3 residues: CASSPGGSNTGELFF. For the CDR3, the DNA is TGTGCCAGCTCACCAGGGGGCTCGAACACCGGGGAGCTGTTTTTT.

DNA of the CDR3: TGTGCCAGCAGCTACCAGGGACTCGACTATGGCTACACCTTC. This sequence encodes CASSYQGLDYGYTF. The chain couples TRBV5-6 to TRBJ1-2; weak D call: TRBD1 (5 bases). Germline V gene data show CDR1 as SGHDT and CDR2 as YYEEEE. Trimming took off 3 bases at V and 3 bases at J, with 12 bases between the two ends. This CDR3 comprises 14 residues.

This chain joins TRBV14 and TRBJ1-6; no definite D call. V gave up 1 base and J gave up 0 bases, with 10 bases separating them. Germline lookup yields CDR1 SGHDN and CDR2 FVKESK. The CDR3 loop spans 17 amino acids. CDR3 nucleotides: TGTGCCAGCAGCCAAGGAACAGCGGACTCCTATAATTCACCCCTCCACTTT. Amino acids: CASSQGTADSYNSPLHF.

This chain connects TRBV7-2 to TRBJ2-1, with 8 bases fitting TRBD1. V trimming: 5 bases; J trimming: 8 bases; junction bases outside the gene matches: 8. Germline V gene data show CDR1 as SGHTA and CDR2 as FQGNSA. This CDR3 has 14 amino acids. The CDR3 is CASSPPPGGHEQFF. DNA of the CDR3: TGTGCCAGCAGCCCTCCCCCAGGGGGCCATGAGCAGTTCTTC. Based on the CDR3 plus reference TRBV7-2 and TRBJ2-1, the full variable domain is GAGVSQSPSNKVTEKGKDVELRCDPISGHTALYWYRQSLGQGLEFLIYFQGNSAPDKSGLPSDRFSAERTGGSVSTLTIQRTQQEDSAVYLCASSPPPGGHEQFFGPGTRLTVL.

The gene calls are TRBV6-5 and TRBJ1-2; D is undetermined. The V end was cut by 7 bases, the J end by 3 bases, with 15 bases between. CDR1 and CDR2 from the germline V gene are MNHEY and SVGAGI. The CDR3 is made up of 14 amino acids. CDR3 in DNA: TGTGCCAGCACTTCGCCGGGAGTTTACTATGGCTACACCTTC. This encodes CASTSPGVYYGYTF.

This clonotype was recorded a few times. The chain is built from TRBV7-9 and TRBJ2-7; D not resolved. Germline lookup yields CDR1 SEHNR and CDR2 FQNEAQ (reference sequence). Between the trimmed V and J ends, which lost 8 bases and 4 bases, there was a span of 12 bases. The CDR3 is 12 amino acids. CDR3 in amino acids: CASGREWYEQYF. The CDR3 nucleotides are TGTGCCAGCGGCCGAGAGTGGTACGAGCAGTACTTC.

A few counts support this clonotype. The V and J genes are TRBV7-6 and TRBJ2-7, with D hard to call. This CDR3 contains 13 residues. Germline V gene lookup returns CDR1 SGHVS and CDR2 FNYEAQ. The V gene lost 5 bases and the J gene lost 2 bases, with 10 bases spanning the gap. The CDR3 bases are TGTGCCAGCAGCCAGACACCGACCTACGAGCAGTACTTC. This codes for CASSQTPTYEQYF.

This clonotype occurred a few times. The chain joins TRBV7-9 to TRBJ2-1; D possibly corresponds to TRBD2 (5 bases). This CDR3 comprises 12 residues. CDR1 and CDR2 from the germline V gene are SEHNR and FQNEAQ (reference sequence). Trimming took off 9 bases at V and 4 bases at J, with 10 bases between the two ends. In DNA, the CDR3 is TGTGCCAGATCTGGGAGTTACAATGAGCAGTTCTTC. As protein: CARSGSYNEQFF.

CDR3 loop: CASSQEDRGSDEQYF. As DNA, the CDR3 is TGTGCCAGCAGCCAAGAGGACAGGGGGTCCGACGAGCAGTACTTC. This chain links TRBV4-2 with TRBJ2-7; 10 bases line up with TRBD1. Germline V CDR1 and CDR2: LGHNA, YNFKEQ. With V trimmed by 0 bases and J by 5 bases, 4 bases remained unmatched. The CDR3 contains 15 residues.

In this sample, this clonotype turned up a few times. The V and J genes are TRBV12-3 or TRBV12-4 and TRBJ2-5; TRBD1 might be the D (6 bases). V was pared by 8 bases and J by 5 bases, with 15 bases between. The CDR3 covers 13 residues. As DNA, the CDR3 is TGTGCCAGCTCATCGAGGGGGAAGGAGACCCAGTACTTC. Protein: CASSSRGKETQYF.

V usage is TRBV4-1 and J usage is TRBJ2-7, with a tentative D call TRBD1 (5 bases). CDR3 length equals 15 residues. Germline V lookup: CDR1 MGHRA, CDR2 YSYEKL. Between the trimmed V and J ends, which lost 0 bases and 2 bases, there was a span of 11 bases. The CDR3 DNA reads TGCGCCAGCAGCCAAGAGGTAGGGGCGCCCTACGAGCAGTACTTC. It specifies CASSQEVGAPYEQYF.

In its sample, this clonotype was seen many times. Here the CDR3 reads CASSFGTGGSEQFF. The CDR3, as DNA: TGTGCCAGCAGTTTCGGGACAGGGGGCAGTGAGCAGTTCTTC. The rearrangement joins TRBV12-3 or TRBV12-4 to TRBJ2-1, with 12 bases aligning to TRBD1. V trimming: 3 bases; J trimming: 9 bases; junction bases outside the gene matches: 3. CDR3 length: 14 residues.

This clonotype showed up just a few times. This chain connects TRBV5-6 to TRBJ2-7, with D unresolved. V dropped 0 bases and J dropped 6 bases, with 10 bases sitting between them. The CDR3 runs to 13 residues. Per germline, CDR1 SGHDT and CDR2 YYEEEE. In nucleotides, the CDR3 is TGTGCCAGCAGCTTGGCCGGTGGAGCCGAGCAGTACTTC. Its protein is CASSLAGGAEQYF.

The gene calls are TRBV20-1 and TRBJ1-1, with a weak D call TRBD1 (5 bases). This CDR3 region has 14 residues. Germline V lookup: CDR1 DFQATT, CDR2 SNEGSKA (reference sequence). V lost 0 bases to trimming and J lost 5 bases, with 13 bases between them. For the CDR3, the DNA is TGCAGTGCTAGAGAGCGGGGGGAGTGGACTGAAGCTTTCTTT. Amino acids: CSARERGEWTEAFF.

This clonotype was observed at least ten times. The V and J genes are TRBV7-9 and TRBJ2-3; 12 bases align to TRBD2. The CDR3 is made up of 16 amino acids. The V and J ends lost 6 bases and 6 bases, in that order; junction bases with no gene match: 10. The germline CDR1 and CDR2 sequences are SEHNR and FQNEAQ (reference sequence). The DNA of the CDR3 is TGTGCCAGCAGGAGTCGACTAGCGGGAGTATCGGATACGCAGTATTTT. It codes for CASRSRLAGVSDTQYF.

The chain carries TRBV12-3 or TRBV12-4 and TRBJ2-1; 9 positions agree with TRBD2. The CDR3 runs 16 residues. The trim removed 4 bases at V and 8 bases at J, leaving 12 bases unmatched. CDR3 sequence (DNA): TGTGCCAGCAGTTCAACTATAGCGGGAGTAATCGATGAGCAGTTCTTC. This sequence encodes CASSSTIAGVIDEQFF.

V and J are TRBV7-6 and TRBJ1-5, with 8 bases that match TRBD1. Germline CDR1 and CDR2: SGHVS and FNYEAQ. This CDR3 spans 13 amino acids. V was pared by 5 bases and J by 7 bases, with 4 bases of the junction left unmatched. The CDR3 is CASSGQGSQPQHF. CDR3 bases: TGTGCCAGCAGCGGACAGGGTAGCCAGCCCCAGCATTTT.

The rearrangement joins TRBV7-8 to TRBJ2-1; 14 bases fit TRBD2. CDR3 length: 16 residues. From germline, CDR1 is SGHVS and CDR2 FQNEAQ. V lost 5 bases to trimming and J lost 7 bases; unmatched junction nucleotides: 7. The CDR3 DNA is TGTGCCAGCAGCCCATCCGGACTAGCGGGGGGAAATGAGCAGTTCTTC. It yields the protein CASSPSGLAGGNEQFF.

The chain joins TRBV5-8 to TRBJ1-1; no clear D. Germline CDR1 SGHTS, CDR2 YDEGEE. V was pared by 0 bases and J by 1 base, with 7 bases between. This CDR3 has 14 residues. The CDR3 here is CASSLGRGNTEAFF. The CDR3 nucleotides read TGTGCCAGCAGCTTGGGAAGAGGGAACACTGAAGCTTTCTTT.

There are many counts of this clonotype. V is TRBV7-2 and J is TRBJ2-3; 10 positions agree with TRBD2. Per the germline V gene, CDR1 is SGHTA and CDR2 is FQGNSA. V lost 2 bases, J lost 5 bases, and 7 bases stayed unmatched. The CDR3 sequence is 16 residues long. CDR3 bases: TGTGCCAGCAGCTTATTGCTAGCGGGAGTGGGAGATACGCAGTATTTT. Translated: CASSLLLAGVGDTQYF.

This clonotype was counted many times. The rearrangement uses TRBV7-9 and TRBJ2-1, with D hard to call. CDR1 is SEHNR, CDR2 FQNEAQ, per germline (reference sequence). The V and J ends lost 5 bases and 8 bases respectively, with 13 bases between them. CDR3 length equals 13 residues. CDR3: CASSDSLVDEQFF. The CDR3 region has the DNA TGTGCCAGCAGCGACTCCCTGGTTGATGAGCAGTTCTTC.

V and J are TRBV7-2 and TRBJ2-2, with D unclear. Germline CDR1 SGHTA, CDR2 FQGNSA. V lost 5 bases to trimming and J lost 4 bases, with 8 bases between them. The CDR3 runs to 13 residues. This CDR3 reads CASSPTLTGELFF. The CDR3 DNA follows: TGTGCCAGCAGCCCTACCCTCACCGGGGAGCTGTTTTTT.

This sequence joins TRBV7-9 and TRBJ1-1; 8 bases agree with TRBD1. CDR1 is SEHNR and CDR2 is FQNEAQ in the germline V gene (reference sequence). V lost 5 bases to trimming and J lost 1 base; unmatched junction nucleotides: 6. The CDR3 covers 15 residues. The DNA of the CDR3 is TGTGCCAGCAGCGCGACCGGGACAGGGAACACTGAAGCTTTCTTT. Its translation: CASSATGTGNTEAFF.

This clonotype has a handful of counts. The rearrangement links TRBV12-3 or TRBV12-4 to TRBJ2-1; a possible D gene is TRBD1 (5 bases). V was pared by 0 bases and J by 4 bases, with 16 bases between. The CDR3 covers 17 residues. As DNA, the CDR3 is TGTGCCAGCAGTTTAGCGTTAACAGGTGGGGATTACAATGAGCAGTTCTTC. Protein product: CASSLALTGGDYNEQFF.

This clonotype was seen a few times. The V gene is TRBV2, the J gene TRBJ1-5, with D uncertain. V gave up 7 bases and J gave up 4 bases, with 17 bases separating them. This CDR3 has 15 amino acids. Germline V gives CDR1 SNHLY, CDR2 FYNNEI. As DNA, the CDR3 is TGTGCCAGCACCCTTGACGGGGATCGTAATCAGCCCCAGCATTTT. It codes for CASTLDGDRNQPQHF.

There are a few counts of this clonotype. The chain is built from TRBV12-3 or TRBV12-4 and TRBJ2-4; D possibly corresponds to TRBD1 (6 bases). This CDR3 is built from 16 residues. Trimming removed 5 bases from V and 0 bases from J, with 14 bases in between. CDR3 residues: CASSDRTELAKNIQYF. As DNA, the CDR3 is TGTGCCAGCAGTGATCGGACAGAACTAGCCAAAAACATTCAGTACTTC.

The CDR3 reads CASSSGDRSPNTEAFF. CDR3 sequence (DNA): TGCGCCAGCAGCTCGGGGGACAGGAGCCCGAACACTGAAGCTTTCTTT. The chain is built from TRBV5-1 and TRBJ1-1, with 8 nucleotides matching TRBD1. Germline-derived CDR1 and CDR2 are SGHRS and YFSETQ. The CDR3 sequence is 16 residues long. J lost 1 base, V lost 3 bases, and 8 bases had no gene match.

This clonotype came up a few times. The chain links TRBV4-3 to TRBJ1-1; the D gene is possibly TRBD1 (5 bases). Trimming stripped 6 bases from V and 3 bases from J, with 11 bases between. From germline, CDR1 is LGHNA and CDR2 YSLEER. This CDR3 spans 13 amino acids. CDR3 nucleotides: TGCGCCAGCAGGGACACGGTGGACACTGAAGCTTTCTTT. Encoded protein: CASRDTVDTEAFF.

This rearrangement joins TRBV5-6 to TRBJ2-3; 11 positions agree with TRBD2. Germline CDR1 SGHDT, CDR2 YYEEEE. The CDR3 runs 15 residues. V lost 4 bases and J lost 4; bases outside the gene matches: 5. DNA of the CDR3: TGTGCCAGCAGCGTAGCGGGAGGGATGGCAGATACGCAGTATTTT. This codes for CASSVAGGMADTQYF.

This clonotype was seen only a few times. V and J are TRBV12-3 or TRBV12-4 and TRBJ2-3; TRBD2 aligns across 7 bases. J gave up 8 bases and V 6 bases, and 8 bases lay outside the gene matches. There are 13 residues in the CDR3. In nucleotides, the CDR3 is TGTGCCAGCAGCTCGCCGGGGGGAGGTACGCAGTATTTT. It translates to CASSSPGGGTQYF.